Reported below is one TCR beta chain. The table came from immunoSEQ multiplex PCR; TCRdb's copy has only in-frame clones and leaves some out. Counted here are 130,000 to 150,000 clones, 80% to 90% occurring once; the ten biggest clones make up 35% to 40%. This entry is derived from a study of blood T cell repertoires in COVID-19. Whole-study context: Both acute and convalescent COVID-19 samples were obtained from the United States, Italy and Spain. T cells, B-cell-depleted T cells, or PBMCs supplied cDNA or gDNA.

V was clipped by 4 bases and J by 6 bases; unmatched bases: 5. Looked up from germline, CDR1 is KGHSH and CDR2 is LQKENI. The CDR3 has 14 amino acids. The clonotype comes from a human donor in a cohort sampled during active COVID-19. Sequenced material: peripheral blood. This chain connects TRBV18 to TRBJ2-7; 11 bases line up with TRBD1. The CDR3 region is CASSLGQGEFEQYF. For the CDR3, the DNA is TGTGCCAGCTCACTGGGACAGGGGGAATTCGAGCAGTACTTC.